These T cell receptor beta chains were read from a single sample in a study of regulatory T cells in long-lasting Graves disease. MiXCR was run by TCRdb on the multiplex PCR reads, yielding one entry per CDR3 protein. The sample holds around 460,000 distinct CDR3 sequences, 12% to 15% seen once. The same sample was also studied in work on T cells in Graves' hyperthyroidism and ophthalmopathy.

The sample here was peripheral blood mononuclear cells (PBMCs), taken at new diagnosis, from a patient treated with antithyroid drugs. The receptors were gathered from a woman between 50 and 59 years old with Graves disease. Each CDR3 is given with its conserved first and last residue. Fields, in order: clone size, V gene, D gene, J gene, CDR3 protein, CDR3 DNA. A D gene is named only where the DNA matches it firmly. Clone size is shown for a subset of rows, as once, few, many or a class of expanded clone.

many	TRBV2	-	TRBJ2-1	CASREQGSHNEQFF	TGTGCCAGCAGGGAACAAGGGAGCCACAATGAGCAGTTCTTC
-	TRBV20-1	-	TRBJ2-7	CSARRGGSGLQYF	TGCAGTGCTAGAAGGGGGGGATCCGGGTTGCAGTACTTC
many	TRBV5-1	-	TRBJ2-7	CASNWDTNSYEQYF	TGCGCCAGCAATTGGGACACGAACTCCTACGAGCAGTACTTC
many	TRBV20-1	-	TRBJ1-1	CSAREGFFAAEAFF	TGCAGTGCTAGAGAAGGGTTTTTTGCTGCTGAAGCTTTCTTT
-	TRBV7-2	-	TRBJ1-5	CASSLLQGYQPQHF	TGTGCCAGCAGCTTGTTGCAGGGGTATCAGCCCCAGCATTTT
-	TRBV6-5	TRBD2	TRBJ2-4	CASSYSTSAGVIQYF	TGTGCCAGCAGTTACTCGACTAGCGCCGGAGTCATTCAGTACTTC
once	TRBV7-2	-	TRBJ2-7	CASSFFVGPYEQYF	TGTGCCAGCAGCTTTTTCGTGGGACCCTACGAGCAGTACTTC
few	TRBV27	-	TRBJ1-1	CASSLFSARAEAFF	TGTGCCAGCAGTTTATTTTCGGCTCGAGCTGAAGCTTTCTTT
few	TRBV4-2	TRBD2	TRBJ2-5	CASSHYGLAGTETQYF	TGTGCCAGCAGCCACTATGGACTAGCGGGCACAGAGACCCAGTACTTC
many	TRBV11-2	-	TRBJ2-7	CASSLGPREQYF	TGTGCCAGCAGCTTAGGTCCCAGGGAGCAGTACTTC
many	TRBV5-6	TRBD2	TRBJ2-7	CASSLGTNYEQYF	TGTGCCAGCAGCCTCGGGACTAACTACGAGCAGTACTTC
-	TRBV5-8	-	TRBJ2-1	CASSLGGTEEFF	TGTGCCAGCAGCTTGGGGGGGACTGAGGAGTTCTTC
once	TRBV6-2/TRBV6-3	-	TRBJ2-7	CASTTFSGASYEQHF	TGTGCCAGCACCACGTTTAGTGGTGCCTCCTACGAGCAGCACTTC
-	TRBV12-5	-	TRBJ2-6	CASARGSGANVLTF	TGTGCTAGTGCCCGGGGATCTGGGGCCAACGTCCTGACTTTC
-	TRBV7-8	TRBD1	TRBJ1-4	CASSPLDRGNEKLFF	TGTGCCAGCAGCCCCTTGGACAGGGGAAACGAAAAACTGTTTTTT
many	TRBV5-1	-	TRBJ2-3	CASSLTLAGGTDTQYF	TGCGCCAGCAGCTTGACCCTAGCTGGAGGCACAGATACGCAGTATTTT
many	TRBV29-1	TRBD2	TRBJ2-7	CSVETSGRSDEQYF	TGCAGCGTTGAGACTAGCGGGAGGAGTGACGAGCAGTACTTC
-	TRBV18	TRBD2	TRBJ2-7	CASSPSLAGRYEQYF	TGTGCCAGCTCACCCTCTCTAGCGGGGCGCTACGAGCAGTACTTC
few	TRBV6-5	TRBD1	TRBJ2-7	CASSYNRGRGDEQYF	TGTGCCAGCAGTTATAACAGGGGGCGGGGTGACGAGCAGTACTTC
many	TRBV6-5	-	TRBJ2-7	CASSYSTGPLSYEQYF	TGTGCCAGCAGTTACTCCACAGGGCCCCTCTCCTACGAGCAGTACTTC
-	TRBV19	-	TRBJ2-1	CASSIGGSPYNEQFF	TGTGCCAGTAGTATTGGTGGGAGCCCCTACAATGAGCAGTTCTTC
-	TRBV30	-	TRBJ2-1	CAWSDSYNEQFF	TGTGCCTGGAGTGACAGCTACAATGAGCAGTTCTTC
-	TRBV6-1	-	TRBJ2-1	CASSPLASDNEQFF	TGTGCCAGCAGTCCACTAGCCTCGGACAATGAGCAGTTCTTC
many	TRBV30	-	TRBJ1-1	CAWRPRGVGGEAFF	TGTGCCTGGAGGCCCCGGGGGGTAGGAGGGGAAGCTTTCTTT
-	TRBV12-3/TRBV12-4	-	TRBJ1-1	CASSLWDGLGTEAFF	TGTGCCAGCAGTTTATGGGACGGATTGGGGACTGAAGCTTTCTTT
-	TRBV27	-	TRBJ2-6	CASSLQWGAGANVLTF	TGTGCCAGCAGTTTACAATGGGGCGCTGGGGCCAACGTCCTGACTTTC
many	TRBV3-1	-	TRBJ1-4	CASSQDFRPDGKLFF	TGTGCCAGCAGCCAAGATTTTCGTCCGGACGGAAAACTGTTTTTT
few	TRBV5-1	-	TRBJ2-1	CASSPRIYSYNEQFF	TGCGCCAGCAGCCCCAGGATATACTCCTACAATGAGCAGTTCTTC
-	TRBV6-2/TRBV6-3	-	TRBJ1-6	CASKFDASSYNSPLHF	TGTGCCAGCAAGTTCGACGCAAGCTCCTATAATTCACCCCTCCACTTT
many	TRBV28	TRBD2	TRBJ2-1	CASSLAGVGSYNEQFF	TGTGCCAGCAGTCTCGCGGGAGTAGGATCCTACAATGAGCAGTTCTTC
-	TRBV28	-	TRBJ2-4	CATTRGNIQYF	TGTGCGACTACTAGGGGTAACATTCAGTACTTC
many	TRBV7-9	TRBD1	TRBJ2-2	CASSLPGTGNTGELFF	TGTGCCAGCAGCCTGCCCGGGACAGGGAACACCGGGGAGCTGTTTTTT
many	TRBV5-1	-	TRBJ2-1	CASSLGGEGNEQFF	TGCGCCAGCAGCTTGGGTGGTGAGGGGAATGAGCAGTTCTTC
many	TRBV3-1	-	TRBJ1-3	CASSQFAGASAGNTIYF	TGTGCCAGCAGCCAATTCGCGGGGGCGTCTGCTGGAAACACCATATATTTT
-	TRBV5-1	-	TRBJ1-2	CASSPLGYRGEGYTF	TGCGCCAGCAGCCCCCTGGGGTATCGGGGGGAAGGCTACACCTTC
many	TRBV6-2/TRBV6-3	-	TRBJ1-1	CAGKGGGTEAFF	TGTGCCGGAAAAGGAGGGGGGACTGAAGCTTTCTTT
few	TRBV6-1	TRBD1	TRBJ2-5	CASSDWGLRDRGRETQYF	TGTGCCAGCAGCGATTGGGGACTCCGGGACAGGGGGAGGGAGACCCAGTACTTC
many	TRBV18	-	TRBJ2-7	CASSPPIGGNEQYF	TGTGCCAGCTCACCACCCATAGGGGGAAACGAGCAGTACTTC
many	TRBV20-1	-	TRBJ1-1	CSAEALRAFF	TGCAGTGCTGAGGCACTTCGGGCTTTCTTT
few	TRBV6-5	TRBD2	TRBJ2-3	CASSYGASGQGDTQYF	TGTGCCAGCAGTTACGGGGCTAGCGGGCAAGGCGATACGCAGTATTTT
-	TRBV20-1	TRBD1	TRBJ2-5	CSARDYQGEETQYF	TGCAGTGCTAGGGATTATCAGGGGGAAGAGACCCAGTACTTC